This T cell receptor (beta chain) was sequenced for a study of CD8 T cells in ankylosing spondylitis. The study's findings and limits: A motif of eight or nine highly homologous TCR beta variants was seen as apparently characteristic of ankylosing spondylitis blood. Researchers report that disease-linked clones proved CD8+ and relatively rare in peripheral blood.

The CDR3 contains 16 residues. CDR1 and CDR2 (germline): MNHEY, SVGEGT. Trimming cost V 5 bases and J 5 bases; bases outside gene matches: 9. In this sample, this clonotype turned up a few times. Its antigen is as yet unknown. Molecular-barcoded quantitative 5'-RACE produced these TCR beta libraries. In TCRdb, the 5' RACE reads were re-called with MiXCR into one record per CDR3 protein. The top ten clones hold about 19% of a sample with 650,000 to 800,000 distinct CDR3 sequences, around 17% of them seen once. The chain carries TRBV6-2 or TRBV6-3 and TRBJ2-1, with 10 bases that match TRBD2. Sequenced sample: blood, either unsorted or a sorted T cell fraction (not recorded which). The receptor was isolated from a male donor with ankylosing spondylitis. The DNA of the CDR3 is TGTGCCAGCAGTGCCGAACTAGCGGGAAGCGACAATGAGCAGTTCTTC. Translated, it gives CASSAELAGSDNEQFF.